This TCR beta chain was sequenced during a study of blood T cell repertoires in COVID-19 (dated by TCRdb to the early 2020s). In the study overall: Collaborator samples came from the United States, Italy and Spain and covered acute and convalescent phases of COVID-19. Samples came from the ongoing ImmuneRACE study (first 160 participants) plus 1,254 subjects from 6 global collaborators. Where available, HLA class I and class II types were taken from metadata supplied by the sample provider and were not determined by assay-based typing. The repertoires were released in a freely available public database meant as a resource for research on the immune response to SARS-CoV-2. The prospective study material was composed of cDNA or gDNA derived from T cells, B-cell-depleted T cells, or PBMCs. The sample metadata nearly always contained a de-identified subject ID, COVID-19 status, age in years and sex. Deeply sampled blood TCRbeta repertoires from subjects exposed to, actively infected with, or recovered from COVID-19 were included in the dataset. Summary of the overall study and its limitations: How much clinical and demographic metadata was included differed by source and by participant, and the metadata was provided uncurated.

In the case of this clone: What antigen it recognizes has not been identified. The record has no base qualities; no much larger clone is one base away.

From cysteine to phenylalanine, the CDR3 is 15 amino acids long. The CDR3 DNA has 45 bases and is translated from base 1. From the germline V gene (reference sequence), CDR1 is SGHNT and CDR2 is YYREEE. Trimming at the junction amounts to 0 bases on V and 8 bases on J, and the germline ends lie 17 bases apart. The collaborating institutions used their own protocols to collect whole blood in K2EDTA tubes. For TCRbeta analysis, collaborators shipped samples as frozen whole blood, isolated PBMCs, or DNA extracted from either of those sample types. TCRbeta CDR3 regions were amplified from genomic DNA using the immunoSEQ Assay, a bias-controlled multiplex PCR. Per the authors' processing: The number of nucleated cells in each sample was estimated by amplification of reference gene primers within the assay. To quantify the absolute abundance of each unique TCRbeta CDR3 rearrangement, sequence reads were collapsed and filtered. For each sample, productive Simpson clonality was calculated as the square root of Simpson's diversity index over productive rearrangements. Held by TCRdb, this immuneACCESS table contains in-frame sequences only and omits some clones. Under half of the omission traces to an unresolved V gene where checked; the cause of the rest is unknown. D and trimming come from the DNA, and the V and J calls and clone size come from that table. Counted in this sample were over 150,000 clones; under 90% of them appeared once. Jointly, the top ten make up approximately 7% of the sample.

The chain is encoded by TRBV5-4 joined to TRBJ1-2; possibly the D gene is TRBD1, per 5 matching bases. The sequenced material came from peripheral blood. The receptor comes from a human donor in a cohort sampled during active COVID-19. The nucleotide sequence is given as TGTGCCAGCAGCTTGGCCTCCGGCCGGGAGGGGGGCTACACCTTC. This yields the protein CASSLASGREGGYTF.